These 32 T cell receptor beta chains were sequenced from one sample in a study of blood T cell repertoires in COVID-19. Sequencing used immunoSEQ multiplex PCR; TCRdb keeps in-frame clones, though not all of them. This sample has 250,000 to 300,000 clones, with 89% found just once. Material: PBMCs or T cells enriched from blood (not recorded which). These receptors all come from a woman aged 40 to 50 who had recovered from COVID-19.

This chain uses TRBV7-9 with TRBJ1-3; D uncertain. The CDR3 runs 15 residues. CDR1 is SEHNR, CDR2 FQNEAQ, per germline (reference sequence). The germline V and J ends were trimmed by 3 bases and 0 bases, with 9 bases remaining between them. CDR3 region: CASSFAGDSGNTIYF. The CDR3 DNA is TGTGCCAGCAGCTTTGCCGGGGACTCTGGAAACACCATATATTTT.

The gene calls are TRBV18 and TRBJ1-1; D gene unclear. Germline V gives CDR1 KGHSH, CDR2 LQKENI. The CDR3 is made up of 13 amino acids. V lost 3 bases, J lost 4 bases, and 9 bases lay in between. Here the CDR3 reads CASSPSSGTEAFF. The CDR3 DNA reads as TGTGCCAGCTCACCGAGTAGCGGCACTGAAGCTTTCTTT.

This clone appeared a few times. This chain joins TRBV11-2 and TRBJ1-3; D is ambiguous. V was trimmed by 2 bases and J by 4 bases, leaving 3 bases between them. CDR1 is SGHAT, CDR2 FQNNGV, per germline. The length of the CDR3 is 12 residues. CDR3 coding DNA: TGTGCCAGCAGCTTATCAGGAAACACCATATATTTT. This translates into CASSLSGNTIYF. The variable domain in full, completed from reference TRBV11-2 and TRBJ1-3, reads EAGVAQSPRYKIIEKRQSVAFWCNPISGHATLYWYQQILGQGPKLLIQFQNNGVVDDSQLPKDRFSAERLKGVDSTLKIQPAKLEDSAVYLCASSLSGNTIYFGEGSWLTVV.

This clone was observed a single time. This chain uses TRBV5-1 with TRBJ2-3, with 9 bases lining up with TRBD2. CDR3 length: 18 residues. Germline V gives CDR1 SGHRS, CDR2 YFSETQ. The ends lost 10 bases at V and 0 bases at J; junction bases unmatched: 18. The CDR3 protein is CAGHLSSGGPNSTDTQYF. The CDR3 DNA reads TGCGCCGGCCACCTATCAAGCGGGGGGCCGAATAGCACAGATACGCAGTATTTT.

This clone was counted once. CDR3 DNA: TGTGCCACCAGCAGAGTCGACAGCTACGAGCAGTACTTC. Residues: CATSRVDSYEQYF. The chain uses TRBV15 and TRBJ2-7; possible D gene TRBD1, 5 bases. Trimming removed 1 base from V and 3 bases from J, with 7 bases in between. From germline, CDR1 is LNHNV and CDR2 YYDKDF (reference sequence). There are 13 residues in the CDR3. Filled out from reference TRBV15 and TRBJ2-7, the complete variable domain reads DAMVIQNPRYQVTQFGKPVTLSCSQTLNHNVMYWYQQKSSQAPKLLFHYYDKDFNNEADTPDNFQSRRPNTSFCFLDIRSPGLGDTAMYLCATSRVDSYEQYFGPGTRLTVT.

The chain has TRBV7-2 and TRBJ2-2, with no clear D. The germline CDR1 and CDR2 sequences are SGHTA and FQGNSA. V shed 1 base and J shed 1 base, with 4 bases lying between them. This CDR3 contains 14 residues. The DNA of the CDR3 is TGTGCCAGCAGCTTAGTCCGGAACACCGGGGAGCTGTTTTTT. This sequence encodes CASSLVRNTGELFF.

V usage is TRBV7-6 and J usage is TRBJ2-7; tentative D call: TRBD1 (6 bases). Germline V CDR1 and CDR2: SGHVS, FNYEAQ. The V end was cut by 5 bases, the J end by 3 bases, with 11 bases between. The CDR3 contains 13 residues. DNA of the CDR3: TGTGCCAGCAGCCAACAACAGGGCTACGAGCAGTACTTC. The encoded protein is CASSQQQGYEQYF.

V gene TRBV7-2 combines with J gene TRBJ1-1; 9 positions match TRBD1. The V segment lost 4 bases and the J segment 3 bases; nucleotides outside the gene matches: 3. The length of the CDR3 is 14 residues. CDR1 SGHTA and CDR2 FQGNSA come from the germline V gene. The DNA for the CDR3 is TGTGCCAGCAGCTCGGGACAGGGTGACACTGAAGCTTTCTTT. Translated: CASSSGQGDTEAFF.

The V gene is TRBV27, the J gene TRBJ1-4; D gene unclear. Germline assignment: CDR1 MNHEY and CDR2 SMNVEV (reference sequence). Trimming stripped 5 bases from V and 7 bases from J, with 14 bases between. This CDR3 contains 14 residues. The CDR3 DNA reads as TGTGCCAGCAGTCCGCCAGGCTTGGCTGAAAAACTGTTTTTT. Encoded protein: CASSPPGLAEKLFF. The entire variable domain, with the rest obtained from reference TRBV27 and TRBJ1-4, is as follows: EAQVTQNPRYLITVTGKKLTVTCSQNMNHEYMSWYRQDPGLGLRQIYYSMNVEVTDKGDVPEGYKVSRKEKRNFPLILESPSPNQTSLYFCASSPPGLAEKLFFGSGTQLSVL.

The V gene is TRBV5-4, the J gene TRBJ2-5; 7 bases fit TRBD1. This CDR3 is 13 amino acids long. The V gene's germline CDR1 is SGHNT and CDR2 YYREEE (reference sequence). The V and J ends lost 4 bases and 4 bases, in that order; junction bases with no gene match: 4. DNA for the CDR3: TGTGCCAGCAGCCTACAGGGGCCAGAGACCCAGTACTTC. Its translation: CASSLQGPETQYF. Together with reference TRBV5-4 and TRBJ2-5, the CDR3 gives the full variable domain: ETGVTQSPTHLIKTRGQQVTLRCSSQSGHNTVSWYQQALGQGPQFIFQYYREEENGRGNFPPRFSGLQFPNYSSELNVNALELDDSALYLCASSLQGPETQYFGPGTRLLVL.

This clone was counted between two and nine times. The genes are TRBV5-5 and TRBJ1-2; 7 bases agree with TRBD1. J lost 0 bases, V lost 5 bases, and 10 bases had no gene match. Germline CDR1 and CDR2: SGHKS and YYEKEE (reference sequence). CDR3 size: 16 residues. CDR3 DNA: TGTGCCAGCAGTAACAGGGGATCTGGCTCTAACTATGGCTACACCTTC. As protein: CASSNRGSGSNYGYTF.

The chain is built from TRBV7-2 and TRBJ2-1; D remains unclear. Germline CDR1 and CDR2: SGHTA and FQGNSA. The CDR3 is 16 residues long. V was trimmed by 1 base and J by 6 bases, leaving 16 bases between them. DNA of the CDR3: TGTGCCAGCAGCTTAGTCTCTACTGCCCCTATCAATGAGCAGTTCTTC. This encodes CASSLVSTAPINEQFF.

This clone was seen a few times. V and J are TRBV19 and TRBJ1-1; 9 bases fit TRBD1. Looked up from germline, CDR1 is LNHDA and CDR2 is SQIVND (reference sequence). J gave up 2 bases and V 7 bases, and 8 bases lay outside the gene matches. The CDR3 has 15 amino acids. The CDR3 here is CASTPGDRVNTEAFF. The CDR3 DNA sequence: TGTGCCAGTACCCCCGGGGACAGGGTCAACACTGAAGCTTTCTTT.

This chain links TRBV7-9 with TRBJ2-2, with 8 bases matching TRBD2. CDR3 length: 18 residues. CDR1 and CDR2 (germline): SEHNR, FQNEAQ (reference sequence). The trim removed 3 bases at V and 3 bases at J, leaving 12 bases unmatched. This CDR3 reads CASSFRRGAGRDTGELFF. The DNA of the CDR3 is TGTGCCAGCAGCTTCAGGCGGGGGGCCGGGCGGGACACCGGGGAGCTGTTTTTT.

This sequence joins TRBV19 and TRBJ1-3; 8 nucleotides agree with TRBD1. The CDR3 contains 15 residues. V lost 6 bases, J lost 2 bases, and 6 bases stayed unmatched. Germline V gene lookup returns CDR1 LNHDA and CDR2 SQIVND (reference sequence). The CDR3 loop reads CASRLNRGTGNTIYF. In DNA, the CDR3 is TGTGCCAGTAGACTCAACAGGGGGACTGGAAACACCATATATTTT.

The chain is built from TRBV19 and TRBJ1-2, with unresolved D. The CDR3 sequence is 13 residues long. V was clipped by 3 bases and J by 4 bases, with 9 bases between them. Germline V CDR1 and CDR2: LNHDA, SQIVND (reference sequence). The CDR3, as DNA: TGTGCCAGTAGTATTTCGGCGGTCTATGGCTACACCTTC. Amino acids: CASSISAVYGYTF. The variable domain in full, completed from reference TRBV19 and TRBJ1-2, reads DGGITQSPKYLFRKEGQNVTLSCEQNLNHDAMYWYRQDPGQGLRLIYYSQIVNDFQKGDIAEGYSVSREKKESFPLTVTSAQKNPTAFYLCASSISAVYGYTFGSGTRLTVV.

The chain joins TRBV3-1 (or the pseudogene TRBV3-2) to TRBJ2-7, with D perhaps matching TRBD2 (7 bases). The germline V gene encodes CDR1 LGHDT and CDR2 YNNKEL (reference sequence). The CDR3 contains 12 residues. The ends were cut back, 2 bases at V and 13 bases at J, with 15 bases in the middle. CDR3 sequence (DNA): TGTGCCAGCAGCCAATCGTCGGGGGGCCCATACTTC. This encodes CASSQSSGGPYF.

V and J are TRBV6-2 or TRBV6-3 and TRBJ2-1; D is perhaps TRBD2 (6 bases). V lost 6 bases, J lost 11 bases, and 20 bases lay in between. CDR3 length equals 14 residues. CDR1 and CDR2 (germline): MNHEY, SVGEGT. The CDR3 coding sequence is TGTGCCAGCAGCTCGGGACTCCCCGGGTCGAAGCAGTTCTTC. As protein: CASSSGLPGSKQFF.

The DNA for the CDR3 is TGCAGCGTTTTCACTCGGGGGGCTACTGAAGCTTTCTTT. Its translation: CSVFTRGATEAFF. The chain uses TRBV29-1 and TRBJ1-1, with D tentatively TRBD1 (6 bases). The CDR3 contains 13 residues. With 5 bases removed from V and 5 bases from J, the gap between germline ends came to 15 bases. Germline lookup yields CDR1 SQVTM and CDR2 ANQGSEA. Complete variable domain (other parts from reference TRBV29-1 and TRBJ1-1): SAVISQKPSRDICQRGTSLTIQCQVDSQVTMMFWYRQQPGQSLTLIATANQGSEATYESGFVIDKFPISRPNLTFSTLTVSNMSPEDSSIYLCSVFTRGATEAFFGQGTRLTVV.

The V and J genes are TRBV30 and TRBJ2-2, with D unresolved. Trimming pared 2 bases from V and 5 bases from J, leaving 9 bases between. Germline CDR1 GTSNPN, CDR2 SVGIG (reference sequence). CDR3 length equals 13 residues. The DNA for the CDR3 is TGTGCCTGGAGTCCTAGGATAACCGGGGAGCTGTTTTTT. It translates to CAWSPRITGELFF.

The DNA of the CDR3 is TGTGCCAGCAGCCTCCTGCCCTCGGGGGACACTGAAGCTTTCTTT. It encodes CASSLLPSGDTEAFF. The chain uses TRBV9 and TRBJ1-1; D might be TRBD1 (5 bases). In germline, CDR1 is SGDLS, CDR2 YYNGEE. There are 15 residues in the CDR3. V was pared by 4 bases and J by 3 bases, with 16 bases between.

V usage is TRBV6-2 or TRBV6-3 and J usage is TRBJ1-6, with TRBD1 matching over 9 bases. V shed 5 bases, J shed 10 bases, and the junction held 9 bases outside the gene matches. Per germline, CDR1 MNHEY and CDR2 SVGEGT. There are 15 residues in the CDR3. CDR3 sequence reads: CASSIRDRDYSPLHF. CDR3 nucleotide sequence: TGTGCCAGCAGTATCCGGGACAGGGATTACTCACCCCTCCACTTT.

The CDR3 DNA is TGCGCCAGCAGCCAAGTAGGGGCAACTAATGAAAAACTGTTTTTT. Encoded protein: CASSQVGATNEKLFF. The V and J genes are TRBV4-1 and TRBJ1-4, with D possibly matching TRBD1 (5 bases). V lost 1 base, J lost 0 bases, and 6 bases lay in between. CDR3 size: 15 residues. CDR1 and CDR2 (germline): MGHRA, YSYEKL.

The chain has TRBV5-4 and TRBJ2-7; tentative D call: TRBD1 (6 bases). CDR3 size: 14 residues. Trimming shortened V by 0 bases and J by 2 bases, and 9 bases separated the two germline ends. Germline values: CDR1 SGHNT, CDR2 YYREEE (reference sequence). The DNA of the CDR3 is TGTGCCAGCAGCTTGGGACAGGACGCCTACGAGCAGTACTTC. Residues: CASSLGQDAYEQYF.

CDR3 DNA sequence: TGTGCCAGTAGTATGGCAGGGGGAATAAGCAATCAGCCCCAGCATTTT. It is translated as CASSMAGGISNQPQHF. The chain employs TRBV19 and TRBJ1-5; TRBD1 agrees at 7 bases. This CDR3 has 16 amino acids. J was trimmed by 1 base and V by 3 bases; bases with no gene match: 6. Germline V gene lookup returns CDR1 LNHDA and CDR2 SQIVND (reference sequence).

The chain combines TRBV19 with TRBJ1-2, with D possibly matching TRBD1 (5 bases). The CDR3 loop spans 14 amino acids. Looked up from germline, CDR1 is LNHDA and CDR2 is SQIVND (reference sequence). Deletions cut 5 bases from V and 8 bases from J, with 18 bases between. CDR3 in DNA: TGTGCCAGTAGTGCCCGACAGCAACCTCTGGGCTACACCTTC. This encodes CASSARQQPLGYTF.

This sequence joins TRBV6-4 and TRBJ2-6; D is possibly TRBD1 (5 bases). The CDR3 consists of 15 residues. Germline CDR1 and CDR2: MRHNA and SNTAGT. Trimming removed 7 bases from V and 0 bases from J, with 10 bases in between. CDR3 loop: CASIQVSSGANVLTF. CDR3 DNA: TGTGCCAGCATACAGGTTAGCTCTGGGGCCAACGTCCTGACTTTC.

This sequence joins TRBV3-1 (or the pseudogene TRBV3-2) and TRBJ1-5; the match to TRBD1 covers 9 bases. V was clipped by 5 bases and J by 1 base; unmatched bases: 6. Looked up from germline, CDR1 is LGHDT and CDR2 is YNNKEL (reference sequence). The CDR3 has 16 residues. In DNA form, the CDR3 reads TGTGCCAGCAGCAAACAGGGGGCAGGGAGCAATCAGCCCCAGCATTTT. Translating it yields CASSKQGAGSNQPQHF.

A word on this clone: The sample holds other DNA sequences that translate to the same CDR3. The chain links TRBV9 to TRBJ1-2; no clear D gene. V was pared by 3 bases and J by 7 bases, with 7 bases between. Germline V gives CDR1 SGDLS, CDR2 YYNGEE. The CDR3 length is 11 residues. CDR3 sequence (DNA): TGTGCCAGCAGCGGAAACGGTGGCTACACCTTC. Its protein product is CASSGNGGYTF.

For this clone: Other DNA variants within this sample encode the same CDR3. This chain links TRBV6-5 with TRBJ2-1; 10 bases are a match to TRBD2. Germline assignment: CDR1 MNHEY and CDR2 SVGAGI. V shed 2 bases and J 4 bases; nucleotides not matched to a gene: 2. This CDR3 is 15 amino acids long. The CDR3 DNA reads TGTGCCAGCAGTTACGGACTAGCGGCATACAATGAGCAGTTCTTC. Its protein product is CASSYGLAAYNEQFF.

The gene calls are TRBV5-4 and TRBJ1-4; TRBD1 is a possible D gene (6 bases). V gave up 0 bases and J gave up 8 bases, with 11 bases separating them. The CDR3 runs 14 residues. The germline gives CDR1 SGHNT, CDR2 YYREEE (reference sequence). CDR3 nucleotide sequence: TGTGCCAGCAGCTTGGGACAGGAAAGGGAAAAACTGTTTTTT. Translation: CASSLGQEREKLFF.

The rearrangement joins TRBV4-1 to TRBJ2-3; 8 bases line up with TRBD2. The V and J ends lost 2 bases and 0 bases, in that order; junction bases with no gene match: 19. Germline V gene data show CDR1 as MGHRA and CDR2 as YSYEKL. CDR3 size: 21 residues. The CDR3 sequence is CASSQLALLAGGRDSTDTQYF. The CDR3 DNA sequence: TGCGCCAGCAGCCAATTGGCCCTCCTCGCGGGGGGTCGAGATAGCACAGATACGCAGTATTTT.